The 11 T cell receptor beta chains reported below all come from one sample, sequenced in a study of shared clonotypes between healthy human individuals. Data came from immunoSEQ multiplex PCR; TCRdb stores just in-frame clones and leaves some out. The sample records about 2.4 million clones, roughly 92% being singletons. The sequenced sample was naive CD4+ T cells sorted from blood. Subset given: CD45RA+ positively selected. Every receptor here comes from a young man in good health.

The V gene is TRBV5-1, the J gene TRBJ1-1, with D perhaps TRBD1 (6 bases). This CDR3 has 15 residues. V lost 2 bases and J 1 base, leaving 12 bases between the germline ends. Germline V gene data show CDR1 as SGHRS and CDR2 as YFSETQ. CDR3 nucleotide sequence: TGCGCCAGCAGCTTACAGGGTTATTCGAACACTGAAGCTTTCTTT. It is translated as CASSLQGYSNTEAFF.

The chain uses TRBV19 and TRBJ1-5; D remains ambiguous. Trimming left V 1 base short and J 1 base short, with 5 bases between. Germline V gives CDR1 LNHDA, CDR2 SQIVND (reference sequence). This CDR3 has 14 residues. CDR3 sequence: CASSIVTSNQPQHF. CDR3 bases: TGTGCCAGTAGTATAGTGACGAGCAATCAGCCCCAGCATTTT.

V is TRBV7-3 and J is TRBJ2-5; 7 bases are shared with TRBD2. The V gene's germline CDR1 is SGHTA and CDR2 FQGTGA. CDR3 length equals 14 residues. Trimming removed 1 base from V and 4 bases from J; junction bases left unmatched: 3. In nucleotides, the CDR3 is TGTGCCAGCAGCTTAAGGGGCGGGGGAGAGACCCAGTACTTC. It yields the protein CASSLRGGGETQYF.

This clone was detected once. CDR3 bases: TGTGCCATCAGCGAAGGGGTGATGAACACTGAAGCTTTCTTT. As protein: CAISEGVMNTEAFF. This chain uses TRBV10-3 with TRBJ1-1, with D maybe TRBD1 (5 bases). Germline CDR1 is ENHRY and CDR2 is SYGVKD. Trimming took off 6 bases at V and 0 bases at J, with 11 bases between the two ends. CDR3 length: 14 amino acids.

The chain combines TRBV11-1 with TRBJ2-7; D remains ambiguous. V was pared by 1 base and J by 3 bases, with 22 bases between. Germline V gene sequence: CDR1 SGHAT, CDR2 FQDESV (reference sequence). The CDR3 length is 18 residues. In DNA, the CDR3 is TGTGCCAGCAGCTTAGAGAACAAATGGGCTCCACGCCGCTACGAGCAGTACTTC. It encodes CASSLENKWAPRRYEQYF.

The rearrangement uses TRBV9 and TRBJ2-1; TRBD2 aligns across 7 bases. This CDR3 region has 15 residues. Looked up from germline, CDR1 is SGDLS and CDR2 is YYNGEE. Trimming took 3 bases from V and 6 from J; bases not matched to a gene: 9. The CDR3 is CASSDRAGWGNEQFF. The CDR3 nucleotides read TGTGCCAGCAGCGATCGAGCGGGGTGGGGCAATGAGCAGTTCTTC. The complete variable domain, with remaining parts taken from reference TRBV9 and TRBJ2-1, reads DSGVTQTPKHLITATGQRVTLRCSPRSGDLSVYWYQQSLDQGLQFLIQYYNGEERAKGNILERFSAQQFPDLHSELNLSSLELGDSALYFCASSDRAGWGNEQFFGPGTRLTVL.

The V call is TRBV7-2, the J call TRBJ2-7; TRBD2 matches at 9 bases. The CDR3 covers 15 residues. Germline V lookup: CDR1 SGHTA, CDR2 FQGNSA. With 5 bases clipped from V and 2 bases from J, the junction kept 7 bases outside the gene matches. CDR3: CASSPWTSVTYEQYF. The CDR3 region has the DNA TGTGCCAGCAGCCCCTGGACTAGCGTGACCTACGAGCAGTACTTC.

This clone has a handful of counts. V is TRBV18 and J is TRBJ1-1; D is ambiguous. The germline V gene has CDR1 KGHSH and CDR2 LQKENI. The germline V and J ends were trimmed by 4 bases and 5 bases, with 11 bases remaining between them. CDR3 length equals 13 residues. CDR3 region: CASSQDRGTEAFF. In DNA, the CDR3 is TGTGCCAGCTCACAAGACCGAGGGACTGAAGCTTTCTTT.

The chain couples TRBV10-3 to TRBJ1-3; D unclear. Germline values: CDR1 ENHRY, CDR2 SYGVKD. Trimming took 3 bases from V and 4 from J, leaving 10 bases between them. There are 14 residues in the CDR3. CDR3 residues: CAISDLKIGNTIYF. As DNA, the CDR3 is TGTGCCATCAGTGATTTAAAAATCGGAAACACCATATATTTT.

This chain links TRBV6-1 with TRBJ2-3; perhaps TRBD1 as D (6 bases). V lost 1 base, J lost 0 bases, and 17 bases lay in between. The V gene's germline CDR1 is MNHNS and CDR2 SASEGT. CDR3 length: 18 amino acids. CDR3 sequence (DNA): TGTGCCAGCAGTGAAGTCCAGGGGACGGAATCCAGCACAGATACGCAGTATTTT. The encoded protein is CASSEVQGTESSTDTQYF.

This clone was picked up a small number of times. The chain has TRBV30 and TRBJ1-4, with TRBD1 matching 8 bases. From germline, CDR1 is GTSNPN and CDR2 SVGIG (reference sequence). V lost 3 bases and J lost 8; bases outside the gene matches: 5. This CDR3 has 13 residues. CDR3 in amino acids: CAWSRDRREKLFF. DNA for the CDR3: TGTGCCTGGAGCCGGGACAGGCGCGAAAAACTGTTTTTT.